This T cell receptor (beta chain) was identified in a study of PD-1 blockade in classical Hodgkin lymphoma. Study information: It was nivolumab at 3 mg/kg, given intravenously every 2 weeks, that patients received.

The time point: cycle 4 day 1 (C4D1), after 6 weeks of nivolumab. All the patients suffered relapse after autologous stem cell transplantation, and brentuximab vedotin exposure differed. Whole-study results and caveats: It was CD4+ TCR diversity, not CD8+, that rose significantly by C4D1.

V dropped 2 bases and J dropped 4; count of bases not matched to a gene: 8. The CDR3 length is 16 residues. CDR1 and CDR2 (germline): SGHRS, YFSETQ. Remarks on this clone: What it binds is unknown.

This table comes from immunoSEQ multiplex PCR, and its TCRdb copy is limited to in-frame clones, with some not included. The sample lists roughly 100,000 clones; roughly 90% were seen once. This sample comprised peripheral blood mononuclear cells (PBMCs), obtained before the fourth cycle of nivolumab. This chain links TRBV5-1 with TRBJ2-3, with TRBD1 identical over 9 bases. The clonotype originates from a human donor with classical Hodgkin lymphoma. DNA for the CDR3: TGCGCCAGCAGCTTCCCGGGACAGGGAGTTTCAGATACGCAGTATTTT. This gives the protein CASSFPGQGVSDTQYF.